The clone carrying this TCR beta chain has only a few counts. This record belongs to a study of blood T cell repertoires in COVID-19. Across the study: There were acute and convalescent COVID-19 samples, and they came from the United States, Italy and Spain. PBMCs, B-cell-depleted T cells, or T cells provided the cDNA or gDNA that made up the material.

The authors' processing: Reference gene primers were amplified, and this amplification served to estimate nucleated cell counts. The repertoire was sequenced with immunoSEQ multiplex PCR; TCRdb's copy has only in-frame clones and lacks some. V and J calls and clone size are those listed in that table; D and trimming were worked out from the DNA. The sample records 94,000 or so clones, 80% to 90% being singletons. The CDR3 extends over 15 amino acids. Germline V gene sequence: CDR1 SGHRS, CDR2 YFSETQ. V lost 3 bases to trimming and J lost 0 bases, with 13 bases between them. The sequenced sample consisted of peripheral blood. The sequence came from a man aged 60 to 69 with acute or convalescent COVID-19. The V call is TRBV5-1, the J call TRBJ2-7, with a possible D match to TRBD2 (6 bases). The CDR3 DNA reads TGCGCCAGCAGCTCAAGTTGGGGGGTCTCCTACGAGCAGTACTTC. Residues: CASSSSWGVSYEQYF.